A single sample gave rise to the 27 T cell receptor beta chains below, sequenced in a study of T-cell reconstitution after alpha-beta-depleted transplantation in children. Construction of the TCRbeta library involved unique molecular identifiers. Each CDR3 protein is one row after TCRdb ran MiXCR on the PCR reads. The data show about 16,000 distinct CDR3 sequences, about 7.7% seen once. The sample was PBMCs, mostly from graft donor cells, taken 60 days after TCRalphabeta/CD19-depleted stem cell transplant. These receptors were taken from a boy under two years old who had a stem cell transplant for Wiskott-Aldrich syndrome, so the T cells may come from the graft donor.

This clonotype was seen many times. The genes are TRBV29-1 and TRBJ2-3; 7 nucleotides line up with TRBD1. V dropped 7 bases and J dropped 4; count of bases not matched to a gene: 17. CDR1 and CDR2 from the germline V gene are SQVTM and ANQGSEA. The CDR3 covers 16 residues. CDR3 sequence (DNA): TGCAGCGCCGCCGGGACAGTCAAGTTTCCTGCAGATACGCAGTATTTT. It yields the protein CSAAGTVKFPADTQYF.

In this sample, this clonotype turned up many times. The genes are TRBV20-1 and TRBJ1-4; D possibly corresponds to TRBD1 (6 bases). The germline V gene has CDR1 DFQATT and CDR2 SNEGSKA (reference sequence). This CDR3 has 15 residues. V dropped 6 bases and J dropped 0 bases, with 14 bases sitting between them. CDR3 loop: CSAGAWGATNEKLFF. In nucleotides, the CDR3 is TGCAGTGCGGGGGCATGGGGGGCAACTAATGAAAAACTGTTTTTT.

This clonotype occurred many times. V usage is TRBV14 and J usage is TRBJ1-6, with no clear D. This CDR3 comprises 15 residues. Germline CDR1 SGHDN, CDR2 FVKESK. V lost 0 bases, J lost 10 bases, and 13 bases lay in between. This CDR3 is CASSQDLGVTSPLHF. As DNA, the CDR3 is TGTGCCAGCAGCCAAGATCTAGGTGTAACGTCACCCCTCCACTTT.

The sample holds a few counts of this clonotype. This chain uses TRBV20-1 with TRBJ1-5; perhaps TRBD1 as D (5 bases). Per germline, CDR1 DFQATT and CDR2 SNEGSKA (reference sequence). This CDR3 is built from 15 residues. Trimming cost V 3 bases and J 3 bases, with 15 bases left between them. For the CDR3, the DNA is TGCAGTGCTAGCGAATCAGGGAAGTACAATCAGCCCCAGCATTTT. It specifies CSASESGKYNQPQHF.

This clonotype was seen at least ten times. The V call is TRBV5-1, the J call TRBJ2-5; TRBD1 aligns across 9 bases. In germline, CDR1 is SGHRS, CDR2 YFSETQ. CDR3 length: 13 residues. Trimming cost V 7 bases and J 2 bases; bases outside gene matches: 3. This chain's CDR3 is CASCGTGQETQYF. The CDR3, as DNA: TGCGCCAGCTGCGGGACAGGGCAAGAGACCCAGTACTTC.

Only a few counts were recorded for this clonotype. The chain has TRBV4-1 and TRBJ2-5; possibly TRBD1 for D (6 bases). The CDR3 is 16 residues long. Germline V lookup: CDR1 MGHRA, CDR2 YSYEKL. The V gene lost 1 base and the J gene lost 1 base, with 13 bases spanning the gap. This CDR3 reads CASSQGSGALQETQYF. The CDR3 DNA is TGCGCCAGCAGCCAAGGATCAGGGGCGCTCCAAGAGACCCAGTACTTC.

The chain is built from TRBV18 and TRBJ2-7; TRBD1 matches 7 bases. The CDR3 has 15 amino acids. V shed 3 bases and J 1 base; nucleotides not matched to a gene: 6. CDR1 is KGHSH and CDR2 is LQKENI in the germline V gene. The CDR3 loop reads CASSPSQDRSYEQYF. The CDR3 DNA reads TGTGCCAGCTCACCCAGCCAGGACAGGTCCTACGAGCAGTACTTC. The whole variable domain, remainder taken from reference TRBV18 and TRBJ2-7, is NAGVMQNPRHLVRRRGQEARLRCSPMKGHSHVYWYRQLPEEGLKFMVYLQKENIIDESGMPKERFSAEFPKEGPSILRIQQVVRGDSAAYFCASSPSQDRSYEQYFGPGTRLTVT.

Note on this clonotype: A junction end diverges from the germline sequence, so it may reflect a read error. This rearrangement joins TRBV7-3 to TRBJ2-3, with 11 bases aligning to TRBD2. The CDR3 loop spans 18 amino acids. Germline V gene lookup returns CDR1 SGHTA and CDR2 FQGTGA. The CDR3 region is CARSLTGATSGGTDTQYF. The CDR3 bases are TGTGCCAGGAGCTTAACGGGGGCGACTAGCGGGGGCACAGATACGCAGTATTTT.

Many counts were recorded for this clonotype. J is TRBJ1-6 and V is TRBV7-2; TRBD1 matches at 7 bases. This CDR3 spans 13 amino acids. Germline loops: CDR1 SGHTA, CDR2 FQGNSA. The ends lost 4 bases at V and 14 bases at J; junction bases unmatched: 8. The CDR3 sequence: CASSSRQGSALHF. CDR3 bases: TGTGCCAGCAGCTCCAGACAGGGTTCGGCCCTCCACTTT.

In its sample, this clonotype was seen many times. The chain links TRBV7-9 to TRBJ1-1, with D possibly being TRBD1 (6 bases). There are 13 residues in the CDR3. Germline V gives CDR1 SEHNR, CDR2 FQNEAQ (reference sequence). The germline V and J ends were trimmed by 4 bases and 1 base, with 7 bases remaining between them. CDR3 sequence reads: CASSWGQNTEAFF. As DNA, the CDR3 is TGTGCCAGCAGCTGGGGACAGAACACTGAAGCTTTCTTT.

Ten or more counts support this clonotype. The chain uses TRBV20-1 and TRBJ2-7; 10 nucleotides align to TRBD1. Per germline, CDR1 DFQATT and CDR2 SNEGSKA (reference sequence). This CDR3 is built from 14 residues. With V trimmed by 2 bases and J by 3 bases, 4 bases remained unmatched. The CDR3 reads CSARPGQGRYEQYF. The CDR3 DNA sequence: TGCAGTGCTAGACCGGGACAGGGGCGCTACGAGCAGTACTTC.

Note on this clonotype: One end of the junction does not line up with germline, which may come from a read error. The chain uses TRBV4-2 and TRBJ1-5; possible D gene TRBD1, 6 bases. Germline CDR1 reads LGHNA; CDR2 reads YNFKEQ. The CDR3 is 15 amino acids. Here the CDR3 reads CARSPGGLGNQPQHF. The DNA of the CDR3 is TGTGCCAGGAGCCCCGGGGGCCTGGGCAATCAGCCCCAGCATTTT.

The chain employs TRBV20-1 and TRBJ2-1; D is uncertain. The CDR3 length is 17 residues. CDR1 and CDR2 (germline): DFQATT, SNEGSKA (reference sequence). Between the trimmed V and J ends, which lost 0 bases and 3 bases, there was a span of 18 bases. CDR3 loop: CSARDTWSSTRYNEQFF. The CDR3, as DNA: TGCAGTGCTAGAGATACGTGGTCGAGTACTCGCTACAATGAGCAGTTCTTC.

Ten or more counts support this clonotype. The chain carries TRBV11-1 and TRBJ2-1; weak D call: TRBD1 (7 bases). V dropped 0 bases and J dropped 8 bases, with 11 bases sitting between them. The CDR3 covers 14 residues. Germline CDR1 SGHAT, CDR2 FQDESV (reference sequence). This CDR3 reads CASSLASRGDEQFF. The CDR3 DNA sequence: TGTGCCAGCAGCTTAGCTTCCAGGGGGGATGAGCAGTTCTTC.

This clonotype was observed at least ten times. The chain is built from TRBV18 and TRBJ1-5; D uncertain. V lost 6 bases to trimming and J lost 9 bases, with 15 bases between them. This CDR3 spans 13 amino acids. CDR1 is KGHSH and CDR2 is LQKENI in the germline V gene. This CDR3 reads CASSPDRVVPQHF. DNA of the CDR3: TGTGCCAGCTCCCCGGACCGAGTGGTGCCCCAGCATTTT. The variable domain in full, with the rest retrieved from reference TRBV18 and TRBJ1-5, is NAGVMQNPRHLVRRRGQEARLRCSPMKGHSHVYWYRQLPEEGLKFMVYLQKENIIDESGMPKERFSAEFPKEGPSILRIQQVVRGDSAAYFCASSPDRVVPQHFGDGTRLSIL.

By its share, this clonotype is medium-sized. V and J are TRBV7-9 and TRBJ2-4; D may match TRBD1 or TRBD2 (5 bases each). Germline values: CDR1 SEHNR, CDR2 FQNEAQ (reference sequence). Trimming pared 1 base from V and 1 base from J, leaving 11 bases between. The CDR3 extends over 16 amino acids. CDR3 sequence (DNA): TGTGCCAGCAGCTTAGGGGGGATGGGGGCCAAAAACATTCAGTACTTC. Its translation is CASSLGGMGAKNIQYF.

By share of the sample, this clonotype is medium-sized. J is TRBJ1-2 and V is TRBV6-5; perhaps TRBD1 as D (5 bases). The CDR3 runs to 14 residues. Trimming stripped 2 bases from V and 2 bases from J, with 9 bases between. CDR1 MNHEY and CDR2 SVGAGI come from the germline V gene. The CDR3 loop reads CASSYRGSNYGYTF. In DNA, the CDR3 is TGTGCCAGCAGTTACAGGGGATCCAACTATGGCTACACCTTC.

This clonotype was picked up many times. The chain recombines TRBV28 with TRBJ2-6; TRBD1 aligns across 12 bases. The CDR3 has 18 amino acids. Germline CDR1 is MDHEN and CDR2 is SYDVKM. J was trimmed by 4 bases and V by 0 bases; bases with no gene match: 4. The CDR3 DNA follows: TGTGCCAGCAGTTTATGGGGACAGGGGGCTTCCGGGGCCAACGTCCTGACTTTC. Translation: CASSLWGQGASGANVLTF.

The chain uses TRBV20-1 and TRBJ2-4; D ambiguous. This CDR3 has 14 residues. The V gene lost 6 bases and the J gene lost 9 bases, with 21 bases spanning the gap. Germline V gene lookup returns CDR1 DFQATT and CDR2 SNEGSKA (reference sequence). The CDR3 here is CSAVTILSCGIQYF. In nucleotides, the CDR3 is TGCAGTGCCGTAACCATACTTAGTTGTGGCATTCAGTACTTC.

This clonotype was found many times. The J gene is TRBJ2-6, the V gene TRBV4-1; tentatively, D is TRBD1 (6 bases). CDR3 length: 15 residues. V was clipped by 4 bases and J by 4 bases, with 11 bases between them. Germline V gives CDR1 MGHRA, CDR2 YSYEKL. In DNA form, the CDR3 reads TGCGCCAGCAGCCTGGCCGGGACAGGGGCCAACGTCCTGACTTTC. Translated, it gives CASSLAGTGANVLTF.

Many counts were recorded for this clonotype. The V gene is TRBV2, the J gene TRBJ1-5, with D tentatively TRBD1 (5 bases). The V and J ends lost 3 bases and 1 base respectively, with 16 bases between them. This CDR3 region has 17 residues. The germline V gene has CDR1 SNHLY and CDR2 FYNNEI. The CDR3 region has the DNA TGTGCCAGCAGTGAGGGGGGTCGGGACCGAAGCAATCAGCCCCAGCATTTT. Its protein product is CASSEGGRDRSNQPQHF.

This clonotype was recorded at least ten times. The rearrangement links TRBV12-3 or TRBV12-4 to TRBJ2-7, with D unclear. This CDR3 comprises 13 residues. V lost 0 bases and J 3 bases, leaving 6 bases between the germline ends. The CDR3 sequence: CASSLAAVYEQYF. DNA for the CDR3: TGTGCCAGCAGTTTAGCCGCAGTCTACGAGCAGTACTTC.

This clonotype came up a few times. The CDR3 sequence is CASSLAPPTSGRAGEQFF. As DNA, the CDR3 is TGTGCCAGCAGCTTAGCCCCTCCGACTAGCGGGAGGGCTGGTGAGCAGTTCTTC. The V call is TRBV7-6, the J call TRBJ2-1; TRBD2 agrees at 14 bases. The junction had 10 bases not matched to a gene; V was cut back by 0 bases and J by 9 bases. In germline, CDR1 is SGHVS, CDR2 FNYEAQ. The CDR3 sequence is 18 residues long.

This clonotype has a count of ten or more. The V and J genes are TRBV14 and TRBJ1-1, with TRBD1 matching over 8 bases. This CDR3 comprises 15 residues. From germline, CDR1 is SGHDN and CDR2 FVKESK. The trim removed 4 bases at V and 2 bases at J, leaving 6 bases unmatched. CDR3 bases: TGTGCCAGCAGCCGTCAGGGGGCGTTTAACACTGAAGCTTTCTTT. Translated, it gives CASSRQGAFNTEAFF.

As DNA, the CDR3 is TGTGCCAGCAGCTCACTCGGGGCAACTAATGAAAAACTGTTTTTT. The encoded protein is CASSSLGATNEKLFF. The chain couples TRBV27 to TRBJ1-4; D call uncertain. This CDR3 is built from 15 residues. V was pared by 6 bases and J by 0 bases, with 11 bases between. Germline V CDR1 and CDR2: MNHEY, SMNVEV (reference sequence). The variable domain in full, completed from reference TRBV27 and TRBJ1-4, reads EAQVTQNPRYLITVTGKKLTVTCSQNMNHEYMSWYRQDPGLGLRQIYYSMNVEVTDKGDVPEGYKVSRKEKRNFPLILESPSPNQTSLYFCASSSLGATNEKLFFGSGTQLSVL.

This clonotype was found a few times. The chain's CDR3 is CASSIRPLTIYNEQFF. For the CDR3, the DNA is TGTGCCAGTAGTATAAGGCCCCTTACGATATACAATGAGCAGTTCTTC. This chain links TRBV19 with TRBJ2-1, with no clear D. Trimming stripped 2 bases from V and 4 bases from J, with 15 bases between. CDR3 size: 16 residues. CDR1 LNHDA and CDR2 SQIVND come from the germline V gene (reference sequence).

At least ten counts were recorded for this clonotype. The chain uses TRBV7-9 and TRBJ2-2, with TRBD1 matching over 9 bases. V dropped 5 bases and J dropped 6; count of bases not matched to a gene: 4. The CDR3 runs 14 residues. The germline gives CDR1 SEHNR, CDR2 FQNEAQ (reference sequence). CDR3 residues: CASSRTGEAGELFF. The DNA for the CDR3 is TGTGCCAGCAGCCGGACAGGGGAAGCCGGGGAGCTGTTTTTT.